This TCR beta chain was recorded in a study of blood T cells in healthy people across ages (dated by TCRdb to the mid-2010s). Regarding the study in general: In model experiments, template switching captured roughly one uniquely barcoded TCR beta cDNA molecule for every two T cells. Age-related changes in TCR beta repertoire diversity were measured in the study by deep sequencing normalized with unique cDNA molecular identifiers. The donors were divided into four age groups: young (average approximately 16 years), middle-aged (under 40), aged (roughly 66) and long-lived (roughly 86). To avoid experimental bias, donors of different ages were randomly spread across the sequencing lanes. For two donors (one aged 18 to 30 and one aged 80 or older), the study analyzed two additional independent replicas of 1 million unique cDNA reads from the same blood draw.

V was cut back by 0 bases and J by 2 bases, leaving a gap of 17 bases between them. The CDR3 sequence holds 17 residues, the cysteine and phenylalanine included. Of all the DNA, just the CDR3 is kept, 51 bases in frame from base 1. The germline V gene specifies MGHRA as CDR1 and YSYEKL as CDR2. Results and caveats for the whole study, not just this receptor: Because the CMV infection status of the donors was unknown, age-related changes in expanded clonotypes may potentially have been confounded. Since profiling was done on bulk unsorted PBMCs, naive and antigen-experienced compartments could not be conclusively compared. Compared with the aged group, the long-lived group had more naive CD4+ T cells, fewer expanded clones and increased TCR diversity, a pattern suggesting age selection. As age increased, observed TCR beta diversity per million T cells dropped in a roughly linear way, and a significant reduction was already evident by age around 41. The percentage of naive T cells measured by flow cytometry correlated strongly with observed TCR beta diversity. Estimates of total diversity based on one million sequenced T cells were considered lower bounds and underestimates.

Notes on this clonotype: Its cognate antigen has yet to be identified. No quality values exist for individual bases; no much larger clone is one base distant.

The library was produced with 5' RACE. The data were produced on an Illumina HiSeq 2500. A second PCR of about 6 to 11 cycles was run with a J-beta primer mix and a sample-barcoded 5' primer. A template-switch 5' adaptor carrying 12 random nucleotides introduced a unique molecular identifier onto each TCR beta cDNA molecule. Each sample yielded at least 2.5 million CDR3-containing paired-end reads. First-strand cDNA synthesis was performed from all RNA using the Mint cDNA synthesis kit, with priming by a TRBC-specific oligonucleotide. All cDNA was treated with uracil-DNA glycosylase and then went through a first 18-cycle PCR with the universal primers M1SS and BC2_uni_R. The original methods were these. For normalization, 1 million high-quality reads were randomly selected from each sample, with every read carrying a distinct molecular identifier. Reads with shared molecular identifiers were discarded instead of being binned into consensus sequences. CDR3 identification, clonotype clustering and error correction used MiTCR with a Q25 quality threshold and the strictest error-elimination algorithm. A nonparametric unseen species model using Euler transformation provided a lower-bound estimate of total TCR beta diversity. In-frame beta chains were kept once TCRdb had trimmed the public reads at Q25 with fastp and called clones with MiXCR. Entries are consolidated by CDR3 protein sequence, retaining the most common genes and DNA. For this entry, the V and J calls and clone size follow TCRdb and not the study's own pipeline. In all, the sample holds about 1.1 million distinct CDR3 sequences, and under 40% of those were seen once. The biggest ten clones account for over 10% of the sample.

The donors were some 39 Caucasian individuals from Russia, aged 6 to 90 years, who were systemically healthy. Each donor gave 8.5 to 10 milliliters of peripheral blood, collected into EDTA-treated Vacutainer tubes. Ficoll-Paque density-gradient centrifugation was used to isolate PBMCs, with at least 6.5 million per sample. Total RNA was extracted from PBMCs with Trizol reagent, with at least 5.5 micrograms obtained per sample. For every donor, an aliquot of PBMCs went through flow cytometry to measure the percentages of naive CD45RAhigh/CD27high T cells. What was sequenced was blood. Recombination linked TRBV4-1 to TRBJ2-7, with the D gene not clear enough to name. This receptor was obtained from a man younger than 35 in good health. The DNA sequence is given as TGCGCCAGCAGCCAAGATCTAAGGACGGCGACCCCCTACGAGCAGTACTTC. Translated, this is CASSQDLRTATPYEQYF.